This TCR beta chain was recorded in a study of T cells after yellow fever vaccination. This clonotype appeared many times. Its antigen remains unknown. This CDR3 contains 19 residues. The V gene end was trimmed by 0 bases and the J gene end by 0 bases; junction bases not matched to a gene: 8. CDR1 is LGHNA and CDR2 is YSLEER in the germline V gene. One entry per CDR3 protein, called by TCRdb with MiXCR from the 5' RACE reads. This sample has around 300,000 distinct CDR3 sequences, with approximately 4.3% found just once. The study's findings and limits: The booster response re-showed most primary clones: 95% to 96% CD4, about 89% CD8.

The sequencing here drew on PBMCs, taken 15 days after the yellow fever booster vaccination. V gene TRBV4-3 combines with J gene TRBJ2-1; 10 bases fit TRBD2. The TCR was taken from a man between 18 and 29 years old who received the YFV17D yellow fever vaccine. The CDR3 sequence: CASSQELHSGRSSYNEQFF. The CDR3 DNA sequence: TGCGCCAGCAGCCAAGAATTACATAGCGGGAGGAGCTCCTACAATGAGCAGTTCTTC.